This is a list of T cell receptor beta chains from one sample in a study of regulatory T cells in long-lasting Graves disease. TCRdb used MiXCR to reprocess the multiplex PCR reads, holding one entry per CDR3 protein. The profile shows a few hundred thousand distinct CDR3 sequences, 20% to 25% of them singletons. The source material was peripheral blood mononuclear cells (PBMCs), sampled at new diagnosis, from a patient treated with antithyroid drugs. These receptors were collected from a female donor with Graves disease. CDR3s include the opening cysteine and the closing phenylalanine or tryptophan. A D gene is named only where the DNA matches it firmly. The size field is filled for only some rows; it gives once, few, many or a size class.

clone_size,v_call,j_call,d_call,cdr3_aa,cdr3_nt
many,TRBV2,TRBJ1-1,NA,CASSEWDMNTEAFF,TGTGCCAGCAGTGAATGGGATATGAACACTGAAGCTTTCTTT
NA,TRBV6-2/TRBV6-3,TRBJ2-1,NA,CASSYGRYEQFF,TGTGCCAGCAGTTACGGCCGATATGAGCAGTTCTTC
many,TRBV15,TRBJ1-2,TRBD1,CATSRDRSRGHNINYGYTF,TGTGCCACCAGCAGAGATCGGAGCAGGGGGCATAATATTAACTATGGCTACACCTTC
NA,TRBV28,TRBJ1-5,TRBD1,CASSAPGTGDQPQHF,TGTGCCAGCAGTGCCCCCGGGACAGGGGACCAGCCCCAGCATTTT
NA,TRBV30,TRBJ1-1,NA,CAWSVGQGSGAFF,TGTGCCTGGAGTGTAGGACAAGGGAGTGGAGCTTTCTTT
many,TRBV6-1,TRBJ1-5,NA,CASRDQYGGNQPQHF,TGTGCCAGCCGAGATCAATACGGGGGCAATCAGCCCCAGCATTTT
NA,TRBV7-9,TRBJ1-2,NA,CASSLVGKGNYGYTF,TGTGCCAGCAGCTTAGTGGGGAAGGGAAACTATGGCTACACCTTC
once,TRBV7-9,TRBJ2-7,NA,CASGRTDSYEQYF,TGTGCCAGCGGGCGGACGGACTCCTACGAGCAGTACTTC
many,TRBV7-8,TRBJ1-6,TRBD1,CASSPPGTDNSPLHF,TGTGCCAGCAGCCCCCCGGGGACAGATAATTCACCCCTCCACTTT
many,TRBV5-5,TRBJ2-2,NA,CASSSHLNTGELFF,TGTGCCAGCAGCTCCCACCTGAACACCGGGGAGCTGTTTTTT
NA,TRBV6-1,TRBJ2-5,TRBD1,CASSGRQGGETQYF,TGTGCCAGCAGTGGTAGACAGGGGGGGGAGACCCAGTACTTC